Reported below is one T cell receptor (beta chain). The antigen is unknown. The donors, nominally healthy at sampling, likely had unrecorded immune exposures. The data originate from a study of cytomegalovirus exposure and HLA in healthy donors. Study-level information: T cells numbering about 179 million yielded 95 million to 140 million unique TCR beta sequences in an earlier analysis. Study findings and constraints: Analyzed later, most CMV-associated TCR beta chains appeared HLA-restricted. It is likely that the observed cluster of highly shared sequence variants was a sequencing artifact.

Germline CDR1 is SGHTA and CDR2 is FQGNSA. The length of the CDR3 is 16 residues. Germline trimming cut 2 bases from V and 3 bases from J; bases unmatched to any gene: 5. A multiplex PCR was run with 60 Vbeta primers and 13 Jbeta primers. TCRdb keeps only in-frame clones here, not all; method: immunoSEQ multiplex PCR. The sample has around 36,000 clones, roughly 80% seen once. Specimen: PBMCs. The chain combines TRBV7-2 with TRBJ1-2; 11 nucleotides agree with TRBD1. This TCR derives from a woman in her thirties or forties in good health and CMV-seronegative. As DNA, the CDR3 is TGTGCCAGCAGCTTAAGGACAGGGGGCGCGGACTATGGCTACACCTTC. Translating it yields CASSLRTGGADYGYTF. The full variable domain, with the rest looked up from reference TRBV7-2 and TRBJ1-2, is GAGVSQSPSNKVTEKGKDVELRCDPISGHTALYWYRQSLGQGLEFLIYFQGNSAPDKSGLPSDRFSAERTGGSVSTLTIQRTQQEDSAVYLCASSLRTGGADYGYTFGSGTRLTVV.